This paragraph reports one T cell receptor beta chain. Its cognate antigen is unknown. The sample belongs to a study of beta chain features in type 1 diabetes. Across the study: Healthy donors, compared against patients, showed similar age, gender and cell yields.

As every portion of the isolated RNA was reverse transcribed, the sequencing read expressed TCRB transcripts. Clones were sequenced by immunoSEQ multiplex PCR, and TCRdb holds only the in-frame ones, with some missing. The repertoire holds hundreds of thousands of clones, with about 30% as singletons. General study findings and limits: Shortening that was moderate but significant affected the TCRB CDR3s of Type 1 diabetes patients in all four CD4+ subsets.

CD4+ naive, central memory, regulatory and stem cell-like memory cells were sorted via CD45RO/CCR7/CD25/CD127/CD95/CD27. Post-sort purity exceeded 98% for all sorted populations. After removal of 4 bases from V and 8 bases from J, the junction contained 10 bases not matched to a gene. This CDR3 is 15 amino acids long. Germline lookup yields CDR1 SEHNR and CDR2 FQNEAQ (reference sequence). The sample taken for sequencing was naive CD4+ T cells from blood. The source is a man aged 18 to 35 in good health. V is TRBV7-9 and J is TRBJ2-1, with 8 bases aligning to TRBD2. The CDR3, as DNA: TGTGCCAGCAGCTATCCCCCAGCGGGAGAACATGAGCAGTTCTTC. It translates to CASSYPPAGEHEQFF.